This T cell receptor beta chain was obtained from a study of blood T cell repertoires in COVID-19. In the authors' workflow: Estimates of nucleated cell counts were drawn from the amplification of reference gene primers. Sequencing used immunoSEQ multiplex PCR; TCRdb keeps in-frame clones, though not all of them. V, J and clone size derive from that table, while D and trimming were established from the DNA sequence. The sample lists some 500,000 clones, over 75% occurring once. Adults between about 18 and 95 years of age took part from about two dozen US areas. Cohort allocation depended upon clinical history that participants reported. CDR3 length: 14 amino acids. The germline V gene encodes CDR1 SGHVS and CDR2 FQNEAQ. Trimming took 5 bases from V and 5 from J; bases not matched to a gene: 7. This clone occurred once.

The chain joins TRBV7-8 to TRBJ1-1, with 8 bases fitting TRBD1. Sequencing used PBMCs or T cells enriched from blood (not recorded which). The receptor was derived from a middle-aged woman who had recovered from COVID-19. CDR3 in amino acids: CASSTRTGKTEAFF. In DNA form, the CDR3 reads TGTGCCAGCAGCACAAGGACAGGGAAGACTGAAGCTTTCTTT. Supplemented by reference TRBV7-8 and TRBJ1-1, the full variable domain reads GAGVSQSPRYKVAKRGQDVALRCDPISGHVSLFWYQQALGQGPEFLTYFQNEAQLDKSGLPSDRFFAERPEGSVSTLKIQRTQQEDSAVYLCASSTRTGKTEAFFGQGTRLTVV.